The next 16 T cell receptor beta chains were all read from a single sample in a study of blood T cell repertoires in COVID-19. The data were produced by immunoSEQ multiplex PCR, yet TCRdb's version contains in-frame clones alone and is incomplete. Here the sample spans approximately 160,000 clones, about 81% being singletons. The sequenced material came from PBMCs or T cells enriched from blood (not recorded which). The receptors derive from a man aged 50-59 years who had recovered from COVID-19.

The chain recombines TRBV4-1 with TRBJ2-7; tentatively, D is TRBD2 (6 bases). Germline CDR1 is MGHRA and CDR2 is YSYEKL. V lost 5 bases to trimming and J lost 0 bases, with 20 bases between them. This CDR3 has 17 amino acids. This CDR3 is CASSWRQGGRSSYEQYF. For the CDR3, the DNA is TGCGCCAGCAGCTGGCGGCAGGGAGGAAGGAGCTCCTACGAGCAGTACTTC.

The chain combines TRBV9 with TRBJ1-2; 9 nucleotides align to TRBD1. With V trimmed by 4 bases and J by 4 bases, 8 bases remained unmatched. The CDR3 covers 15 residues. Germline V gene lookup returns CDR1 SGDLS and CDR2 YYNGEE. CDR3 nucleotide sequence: TGTGCCAGCAGCCCACCGACAGGGGGAGTCTATGGCTACACCTTC. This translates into CASSPPTGGVYGYTF.

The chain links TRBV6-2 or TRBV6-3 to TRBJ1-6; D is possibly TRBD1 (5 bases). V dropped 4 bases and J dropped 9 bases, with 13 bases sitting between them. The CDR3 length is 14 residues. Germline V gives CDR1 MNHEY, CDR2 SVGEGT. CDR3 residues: CASSFLQGSSPLHF. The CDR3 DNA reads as TGTGCCAGCAGTTTCCTCCAGGGCTCTTCACCCCTCCACTTT.

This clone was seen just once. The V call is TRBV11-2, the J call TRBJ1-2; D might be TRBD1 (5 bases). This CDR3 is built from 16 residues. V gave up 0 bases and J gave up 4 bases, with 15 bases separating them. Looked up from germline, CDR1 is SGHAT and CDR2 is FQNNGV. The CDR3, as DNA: TGTGCCAGCAGCTTAGATTTAGCAGGGTTTGCCTATGGCTACACCTTC. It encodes CASSLDLAGFAYGYTF.

The CDR3: CASSVGQGASGNTIYF. DNA of the CDR3: TGTGCCAGCAGCGTAGGTCAGGGGGCCTCTGGAAACACCATATATTTT. This chain joins TRBV9 and TRBJ1-3; 8 bases map to TRBD1. Per the germline V gene, CDR1 is SGDLS and CDR2 is YYNGEE. The J segment lost 0 bases and the V segment lost 0 bases, leaving 2 bases of the junction unmatched. The CDR3 has 16 residues. The variable domain in full, completed from reference TRBV9 and TRBJ1-3, reads DSGVTQTPKHLITATGQRVTLRCSPRSGDLSVYWYQQSLDQGLQFLIQYYNGEERAKGNILERFSAQQFPDLHSELNLSSLELGDSALYFCASSVGQGASGNTIYFGEGSWLTVV.

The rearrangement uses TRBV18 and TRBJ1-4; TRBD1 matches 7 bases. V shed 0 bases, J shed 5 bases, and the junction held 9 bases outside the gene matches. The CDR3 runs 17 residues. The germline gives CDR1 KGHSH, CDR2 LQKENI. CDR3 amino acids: CASSPPVNRGRNEKLFF. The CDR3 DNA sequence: TGTGCCAGCTCACCACCGGTTAACAGGGGTAGGAATGAAAAACTGTTTTTT. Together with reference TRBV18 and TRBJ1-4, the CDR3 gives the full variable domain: NAGVMQNPRHLVRRRGQEARLRCSPMKGHSHVYWYRQLPEEGLKFMVYLQKENIIDESGMPKERFSAEFPKEGPSILRIQQVVRGDSAAYFCASSPPVNRGRNEKLFFGSGTQLSVL.

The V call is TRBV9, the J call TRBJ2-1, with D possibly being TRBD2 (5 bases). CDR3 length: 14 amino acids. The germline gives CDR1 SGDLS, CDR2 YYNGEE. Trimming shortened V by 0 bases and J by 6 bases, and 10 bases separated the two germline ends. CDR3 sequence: CASSVADYGNEQFF. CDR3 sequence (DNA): TGTGCCAGCAGCGTAGCCGACTACGGCAATGAGCAGTTCTTC.

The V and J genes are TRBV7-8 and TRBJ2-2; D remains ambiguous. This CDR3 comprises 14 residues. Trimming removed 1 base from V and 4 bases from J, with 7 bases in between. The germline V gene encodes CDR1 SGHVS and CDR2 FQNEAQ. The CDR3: CASSLGATTGELFF. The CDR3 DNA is TGTGCCAGCAGCTTAGGAGCTACCACCGGGGAGCTGTTTTTT.

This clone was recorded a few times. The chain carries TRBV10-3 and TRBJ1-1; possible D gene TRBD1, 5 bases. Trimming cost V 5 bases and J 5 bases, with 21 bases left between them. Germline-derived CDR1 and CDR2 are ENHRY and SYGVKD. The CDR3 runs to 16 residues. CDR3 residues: CAISPRDSGPGTEAFF. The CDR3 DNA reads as TGTGCCATCAGTCCCCGGGACTCCGGGCCGGGTACTGAAGCTTTCTTT.

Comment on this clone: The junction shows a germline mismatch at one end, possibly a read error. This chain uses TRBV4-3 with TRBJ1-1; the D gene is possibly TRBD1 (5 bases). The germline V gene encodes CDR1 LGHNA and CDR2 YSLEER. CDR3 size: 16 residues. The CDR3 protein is CASSPSRWDLKTEAFF. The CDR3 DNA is TGCGCCAGCAGCCCCAGCCGCTGGGACTTGAAAACTGAAGCTTTCTTT.

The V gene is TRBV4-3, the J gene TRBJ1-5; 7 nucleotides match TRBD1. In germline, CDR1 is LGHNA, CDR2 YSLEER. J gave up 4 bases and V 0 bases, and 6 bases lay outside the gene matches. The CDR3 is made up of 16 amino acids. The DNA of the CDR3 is TGCGCCAGCAGCCAAGATCAAGGGGGCGCGAATCAGCCCCAGCATTTT. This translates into CASSQDQGGANQPQHF.

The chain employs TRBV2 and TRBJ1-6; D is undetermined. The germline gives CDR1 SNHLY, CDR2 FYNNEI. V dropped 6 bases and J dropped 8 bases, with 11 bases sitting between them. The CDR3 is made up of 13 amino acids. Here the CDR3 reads CASRAGEDSPLHF. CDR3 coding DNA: TGTGCCAGCAGGGCGGGCGAAGATTCACCCCTCCACTTT.

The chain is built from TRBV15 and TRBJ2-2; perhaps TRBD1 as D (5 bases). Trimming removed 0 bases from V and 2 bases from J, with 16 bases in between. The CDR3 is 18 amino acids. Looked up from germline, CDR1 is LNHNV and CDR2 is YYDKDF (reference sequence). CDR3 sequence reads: CATSRDRLGVGNTGELFF. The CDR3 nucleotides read TGTGCCACCAGCAGAGATCGGCTAGGGGTTGGTAACACCGGGGAGCTGTTTTTT. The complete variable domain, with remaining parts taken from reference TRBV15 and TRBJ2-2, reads DAMVIQNPRYQVTQFGKPVTLSCSQTLNHNVMYWYQQKSSQAPKLLFHYYDKDFNNEADTPDNFQSRRPNTSFCFLDIRSPGLGDTAMYLCATSRDRLGVGNTGELFFGEGSRLTVL.

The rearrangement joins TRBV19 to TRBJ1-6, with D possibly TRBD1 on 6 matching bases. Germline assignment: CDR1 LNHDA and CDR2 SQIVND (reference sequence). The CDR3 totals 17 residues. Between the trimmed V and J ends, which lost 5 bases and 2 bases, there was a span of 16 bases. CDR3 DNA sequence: TGTGCCAGTAGTCTTTACAGGGTCGGAACCTATAATTCACCCCTCCACTTT. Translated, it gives CASSLYRVGTYNSPLHF.

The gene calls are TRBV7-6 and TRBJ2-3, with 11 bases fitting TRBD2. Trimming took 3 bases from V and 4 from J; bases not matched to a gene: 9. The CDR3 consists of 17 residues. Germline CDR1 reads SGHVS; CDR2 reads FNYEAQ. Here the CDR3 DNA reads TGTGCCAGCAGCTTGTTACTAGCGGGGGCGGGGGCAGATACGCAGTATTTT. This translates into CASSLLLAGAGADTQYF.

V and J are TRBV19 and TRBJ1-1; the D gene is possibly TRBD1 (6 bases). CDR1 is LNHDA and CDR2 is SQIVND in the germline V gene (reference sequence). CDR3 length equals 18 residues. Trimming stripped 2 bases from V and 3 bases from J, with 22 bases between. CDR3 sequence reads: CASSIPLEGDRRDTEAFF. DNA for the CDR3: TGTGCCAGTAGTATACCATTGGAAGGAGACAGGCGCGACACTGAAGCTTTCTTT.